This T cell receptor beta chain was sequenced in a study of blood T cell repertoires in COVID-19 (dated by TCRdb to about 2020). Regarding the research as a whole: Samples from collaborators originated in the United States, Italy and Spain and spanned both the acute and convalescent phases of COVID-19. The prospective study material was composed of cDNA or gDNA derived from T cells, B-cell-depleted T cells, or PBMCs. Deeply sampled blood TCRbeta repertoires from subjects exposed to, actively infected with, or recovered from COVID-19 were included in the dataset. A freely available public database, intended as a resource for researchers studying the immune response to SARS-CoV-2, is where the repertoires were released. Samples came from the ongoing ImmuneRACE study (first 160 participants) plus 1,254 subjects from 6 global collaborators. The sample metadata nearly always contained a de-identified subject ID, COVID-19 status, age in years and sex. Where available, HLA class I and class II types were obtained from metadata supplied by the sample provider rather than from assay-based typing. The paper as a whole reports these results and caveats: The amount of clinical and demographic metadata varied by source and participant and was provided uncurated.

Each collaborating institution followed its own protocols to collect whole blood in K2EDTA tubes. Collaborator samples were shipped for TCRbeta analysis as frozen whole blood, isolated PBMCs, or DNA extracted from either sample type. From its cysteine to its phenylalanine, the CDR3 spans 15 amino acids. Solely the CDR3 DNA is kept, with 45 bases framed from the first base. The V end loses 7 bases and the J end loses 4 bases, and a stretch of 14 bases separates them. The germline V gene specifies MDHEN as CDR1 and SYDVKM as CDR2. Notes on this clone: Its target antigen remains unknown. No clone much larger than this one lies a single base away; base qualities are absent.

The immunoSEQ Assay, a bias-controlled multiplex PCR, was used to amplify TCRbeta CDR3 regions from genomic DNA. Regarding the original processing steps: The number of nucleated cells in each sample was estimated by amplification of reference gene primers within the assay. To quantify the absolute abundance of each unique TCRbeta CDR3 rearrangement, sequence reads were collapsed and filtered. For each sample, productive Simpson clonality was calculated as the square root of Simpson's diversity index across productive rearrangements. TCRdb took this table from immuneACCESS and kept in-frame rearrangements with V and J called. Such tables lack part of the clones; where checked against another copy, unresolved V genes explain under half of the gap, and the rest is unexplained. V and J calls and clone size are as listed in that table; D and trimming were resolved from the DNA. The sample data list a few hundred thousand clones, and roughly 85% of these were observed just once. The ten largest clones represent around 3.4% of the sample.

Input material: peripheral blood. This TCR was sampled from a woman aged 18-29 years with acute or convalescent COVID-19. Here the chain combines TRBV28 and TRBJ2-6; the D gene is possibly TRBD2, with 5 bases matching. The CDR3 region reads CASTHKRGGANVLTF. The DNA sequence is as follows: TGTGCCAGCACCCACAAGCGAGGGGGGGCCAACGTCCTGACTTTC.